The clone carrying this T cell receptor beta chain showed up many times. V was cut by 3 bases and J by 0 bases, with 1 base left in between. In germline, CDR1 is DFQATT, CDR2 SNEGSKA (reference sequence). This CDR3 region has 11 residues. These data belong to a study of neurological immune-mediated disorders. Study summary: The disease course was relapsing-remitting in around 31 and secondary progressive in about 9% of the 34 multiple sclerosis patients.

TCRdb ran MiXCR on the 5' RACE reads and lists one entry per CDR3 protein. Altogether under 80,000 distinct CDR3 sequences are present, 3.5% to 5% being singletons, with the ten largest covering 1% to 1.5%. Libraries used 2 million unsorted PBMCs kept frozen in RNAlater. The chain has TRBV20-1 and TRBJ2-3; D unclear. Sequencing used PBMCs. This clonotype originated in a man aged 30 to 45 with multiple sclerosis. The CDR3 DNA sequence: TGCAGTGCTAGTAGCACAGATACGCAGTATTTT. Encoded protein: CSASSTDTQYF.